This TCR beta chain was observed in a study of cytomegalovirus exposure and HLA in healthy donors. It was with 60 Vbeta and 13 Jbeta primers that the PCR ran. TCRdb's table, derived via immunoSEQ multiplex PCR, lists solely in-frame clones and lacks some. The sample lists under 200,000 clones; approximately 71% were seen once. The germline V gene encodes CDR1 SGDLS and CDR2 YYNGEE. V was pared by 0 bases and J by 1 base, with 16 bases between. This CDR3 is 18 amino acids long. The V call is TRBV9, the J call TRBJ1-4; D remains ambiguous. The sequenced sample consisted of PBMCs. This clonotype originated in a woman aged 18-30 years in good health and CMV-seropositive. CDR3 region: CASSVVKSQQVTNEKLFF. In DNA form, the CDR3 reads TGTGCCAGCAGCGTAGTCAAAAGTCAGCAGGTAACTAATGAAAAACTGTTTTTT.